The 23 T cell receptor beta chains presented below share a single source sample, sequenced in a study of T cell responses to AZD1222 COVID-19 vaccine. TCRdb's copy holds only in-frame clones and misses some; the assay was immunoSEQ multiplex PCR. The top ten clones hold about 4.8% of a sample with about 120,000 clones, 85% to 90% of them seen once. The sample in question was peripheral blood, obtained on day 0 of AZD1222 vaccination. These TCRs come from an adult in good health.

The CDR3 DNA follows: TGTGCCAGCAGCCATGACTGGACAGGCTACACCTTC. It yields the protein CASSHDWTGYTF. The chain employs TRBV14 and TRBJ1-2; D may be TRBD1 (5 bases). Trimming pared 3 bases from V and 8 bases from J, leaving 10 bases between. The CDR3 has 12 amino acids. In germline, CDR1 is SGHDN, CDR2 FVKESK.

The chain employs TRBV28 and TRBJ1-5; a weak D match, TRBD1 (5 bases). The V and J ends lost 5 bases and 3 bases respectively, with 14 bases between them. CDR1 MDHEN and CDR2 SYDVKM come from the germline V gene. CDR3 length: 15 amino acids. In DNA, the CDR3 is TGTGCCAGCAGTCCCGGGACCCGATCCAATCAGCCCCAGCATTTT. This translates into CASSPGTRSNQPQHF.

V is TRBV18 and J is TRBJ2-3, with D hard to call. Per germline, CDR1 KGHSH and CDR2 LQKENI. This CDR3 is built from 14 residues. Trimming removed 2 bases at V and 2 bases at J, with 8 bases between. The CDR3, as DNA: TGTGCCAGCTCACCATCGCAGACCACAGATACGCAGTATTTT. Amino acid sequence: CASSPSQTTDTQYF.

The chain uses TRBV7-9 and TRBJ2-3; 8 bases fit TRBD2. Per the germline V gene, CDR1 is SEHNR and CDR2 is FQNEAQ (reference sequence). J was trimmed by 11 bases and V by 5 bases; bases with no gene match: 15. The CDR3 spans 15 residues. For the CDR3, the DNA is TGTGCCAGCAGCCCAGGGACTAGATTGGGTTCACGGCAGTATTTT. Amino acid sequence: CASSPGTRLGSRQYF.

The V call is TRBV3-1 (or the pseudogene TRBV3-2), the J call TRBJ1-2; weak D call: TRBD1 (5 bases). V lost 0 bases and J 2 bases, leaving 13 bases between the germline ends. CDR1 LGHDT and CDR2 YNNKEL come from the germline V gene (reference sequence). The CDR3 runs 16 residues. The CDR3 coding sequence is TGTGCCAGCAGCCAAGATTTAGGGGCCGGGAACTATGGCTACACCTTC. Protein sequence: CASSQDLGAGNYGYTF.

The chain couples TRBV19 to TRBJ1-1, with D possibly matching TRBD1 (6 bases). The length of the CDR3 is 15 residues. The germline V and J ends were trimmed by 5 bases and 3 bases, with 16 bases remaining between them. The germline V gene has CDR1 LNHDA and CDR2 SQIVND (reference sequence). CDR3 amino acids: CASSAPAGADTEAFF. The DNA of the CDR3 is TGTGCCAGTAGTGCCCCGGCGGGGGCGGACACTGAAGCTTTCTTT. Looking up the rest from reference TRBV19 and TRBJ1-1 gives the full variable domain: DGGITQSPKYLFRKEGQNVTLSCEQNLNHDAMYWYRQDPGQGLRLIYYSQIVNDFQKGDIAEGYSVSREKKESFPLTVTSAQKNPTAFYLCASSAPAGADTEAFFGQGTRLTVV.

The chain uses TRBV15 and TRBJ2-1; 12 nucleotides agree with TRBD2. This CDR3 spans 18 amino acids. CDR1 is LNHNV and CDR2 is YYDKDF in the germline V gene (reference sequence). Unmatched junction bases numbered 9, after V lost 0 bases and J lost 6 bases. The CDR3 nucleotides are TGTGCCACCAGCAGAGATCTAGCTAGCGGGAGGGTGGCCAATGAGCAGTTCTTC. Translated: CATSRDLASGRVANEQFF.

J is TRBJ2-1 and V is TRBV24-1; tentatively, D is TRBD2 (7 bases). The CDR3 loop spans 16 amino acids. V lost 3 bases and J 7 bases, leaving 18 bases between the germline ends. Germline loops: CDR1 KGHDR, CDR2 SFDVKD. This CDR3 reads CATSDPDGGANNEQFF. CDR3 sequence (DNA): TGTGCCACCAGTGATCCCGATGGGGGGGCTAATAATGAGCAGTTCTTC.

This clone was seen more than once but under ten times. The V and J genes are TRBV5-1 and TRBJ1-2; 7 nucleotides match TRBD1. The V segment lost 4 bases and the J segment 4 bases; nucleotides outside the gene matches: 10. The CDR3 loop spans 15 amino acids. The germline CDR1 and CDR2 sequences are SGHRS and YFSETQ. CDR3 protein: CASSPGTAKLYGYTF. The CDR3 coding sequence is TGCGCCAGCAGCCCGGGGACAGCAAAACTCTATGGCTACACCTTC.

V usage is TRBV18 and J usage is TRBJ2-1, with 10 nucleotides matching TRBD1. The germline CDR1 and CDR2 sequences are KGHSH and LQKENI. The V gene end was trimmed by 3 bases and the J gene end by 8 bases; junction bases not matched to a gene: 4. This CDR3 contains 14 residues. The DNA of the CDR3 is TGTGCCAGCTCACCCGGGACAGGGGAATATGAGCAGTTCTTC. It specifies CASSPGTGEYEQFF.

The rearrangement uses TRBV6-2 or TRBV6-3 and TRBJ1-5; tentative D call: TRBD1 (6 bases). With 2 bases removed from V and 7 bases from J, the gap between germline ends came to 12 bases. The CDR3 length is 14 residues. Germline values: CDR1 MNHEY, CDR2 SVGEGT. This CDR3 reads CASSYETGSQPQHF. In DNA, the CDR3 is TGTGCCAGCAGTTACGAAACAGGGTCCCAGCCCCAGCATTTT.

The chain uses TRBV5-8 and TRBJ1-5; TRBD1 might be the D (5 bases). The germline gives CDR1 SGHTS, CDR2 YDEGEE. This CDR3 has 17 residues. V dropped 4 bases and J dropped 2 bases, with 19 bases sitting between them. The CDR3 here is CASSLSPRVGGNQPQHF. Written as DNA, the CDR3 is TGTGCCAGCAGCCTATCCCCCAGGGTTGGTGGCAATCAGCCCCAGCATTTT.

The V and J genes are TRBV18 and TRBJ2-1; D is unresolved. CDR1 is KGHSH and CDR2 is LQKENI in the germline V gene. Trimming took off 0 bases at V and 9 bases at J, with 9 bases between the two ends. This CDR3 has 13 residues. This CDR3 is CASSPPNVPEQFF. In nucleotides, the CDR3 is TGTGCCAGCTCACCACCGAACGTACCTGAGCAGTTCTTC.

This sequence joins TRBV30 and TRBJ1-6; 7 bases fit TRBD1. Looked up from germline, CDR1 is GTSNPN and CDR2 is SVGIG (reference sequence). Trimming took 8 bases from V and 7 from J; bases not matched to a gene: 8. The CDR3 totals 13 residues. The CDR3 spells CAVGGQPNSPLHF. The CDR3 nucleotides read TGTGCCGTCGGGGGACAGCCAAATTCACCCCTCCACTTT.

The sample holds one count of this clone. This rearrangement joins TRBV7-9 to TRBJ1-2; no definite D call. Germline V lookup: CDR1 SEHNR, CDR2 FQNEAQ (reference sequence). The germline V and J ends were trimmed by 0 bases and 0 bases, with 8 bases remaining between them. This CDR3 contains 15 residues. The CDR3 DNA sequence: TGTGCCAGCAGCTTAGCAGCAGGCCCTAACTATGGCTACACCTTC. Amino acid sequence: CASSLAAGPNYGYTF. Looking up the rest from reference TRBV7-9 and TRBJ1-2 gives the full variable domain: DTGVSQNPRHKITKRGQNVTFRCDPISEHNRLYWYRQTLGQGPEFLTYFQNEAQLEKSRLLSDRFSAERPKGSFSTLEIQRTEQGDSAMYLCASSLAAGPNYGYTFGSGTRLTVV.

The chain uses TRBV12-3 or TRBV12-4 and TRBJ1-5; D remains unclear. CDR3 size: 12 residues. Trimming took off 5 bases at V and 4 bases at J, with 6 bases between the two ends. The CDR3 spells CASSKINQPQHF. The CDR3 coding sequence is TGTGCCAGCAGTAAAATTAATCAGCCCCAGCATTTT.

The CDR3 spells CASSPLERVNEKLFF. The CDR3 nucleotides are TGTGCCAGCTCACCTCTCGAGAGAGTCAATGAAAAACTGTTTTTT. This chain links TRBV18 with TRBJ1-4; D is unresolved. Per germline, CDR1 KGHSH and CDR2 LQKENI. V lost 3 bases, J lost 5 bases, and 13 bases lay in between. This CDR3 is 15 amino acids long.

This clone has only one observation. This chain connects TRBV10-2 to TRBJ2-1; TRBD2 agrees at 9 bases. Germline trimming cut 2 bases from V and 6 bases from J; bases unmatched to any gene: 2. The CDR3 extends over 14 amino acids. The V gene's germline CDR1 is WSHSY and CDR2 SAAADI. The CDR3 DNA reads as TGCGCCAGCAGTGAGGGTAGCGGGAGCAATGAGCAGTTCTTC. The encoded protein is CASSEGSGSNEQFF.

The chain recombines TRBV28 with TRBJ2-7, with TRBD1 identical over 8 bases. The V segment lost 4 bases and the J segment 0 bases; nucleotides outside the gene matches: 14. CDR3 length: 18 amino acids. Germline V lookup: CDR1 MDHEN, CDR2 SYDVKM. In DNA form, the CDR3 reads TGTGCCAGCAGTTCCCCAGGGGGCGACAGGAGGGGCTCCTACGAGCAGTACTTC. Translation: CASSSPGGDRRGSYEQYF.

For the CDR3, the DNA is TGTGCCAGCAGCTTGCGGCTAGCGGGAGGCCGTAACGAGCAGTACTTC. Amino acids: CASSLRLAGGRNEQYF. The gene calls are TRBV7-2 and TRBJ2-7; TRBD2 aligns across 11 bases. Germline V gene lookup returns CDR1 SGHTA and CDR2 FQGNSA. J lost 5 bases, V lost 3 bases, and 9 bases had no gene match. The CDR3 is 16 amino acids.

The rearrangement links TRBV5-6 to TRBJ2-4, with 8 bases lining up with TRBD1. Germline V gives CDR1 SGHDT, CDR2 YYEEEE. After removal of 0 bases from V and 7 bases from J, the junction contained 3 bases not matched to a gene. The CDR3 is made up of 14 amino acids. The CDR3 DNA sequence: TGTGCCAGCAGCTTGGTTACAGGGGGGAACATTCAGTACTTC. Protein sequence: CASSLVTGGNIQYF.

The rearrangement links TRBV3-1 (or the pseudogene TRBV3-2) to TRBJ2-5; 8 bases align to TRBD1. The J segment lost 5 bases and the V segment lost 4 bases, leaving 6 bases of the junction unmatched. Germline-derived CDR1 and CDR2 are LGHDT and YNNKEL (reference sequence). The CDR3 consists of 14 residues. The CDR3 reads CASSRGQGRETQYF. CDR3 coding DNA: TGTGCCAGCAGCCGTGGACAGGGACGGGAGACCCAGTACTTC.

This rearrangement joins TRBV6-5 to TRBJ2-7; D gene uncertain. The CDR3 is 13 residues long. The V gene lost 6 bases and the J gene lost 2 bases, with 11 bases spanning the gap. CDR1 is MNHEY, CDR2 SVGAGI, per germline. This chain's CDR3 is CASRPWTAYEQYF. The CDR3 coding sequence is TGTGCCAGCAGGCCCTGGACGGCCTACGAGCAGTACTTC.